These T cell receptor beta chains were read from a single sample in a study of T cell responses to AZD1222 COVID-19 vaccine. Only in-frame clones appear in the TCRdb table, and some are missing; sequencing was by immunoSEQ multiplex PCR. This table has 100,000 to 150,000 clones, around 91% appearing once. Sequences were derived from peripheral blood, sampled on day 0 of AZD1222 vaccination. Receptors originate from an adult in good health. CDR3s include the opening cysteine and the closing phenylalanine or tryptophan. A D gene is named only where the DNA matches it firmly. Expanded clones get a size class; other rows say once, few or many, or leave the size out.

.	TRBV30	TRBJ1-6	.	CAWRGGGTKNSPLHF	TGTGCCTGGAGGGGAGGGGGGACTAAAAATTCACCCCTCCACTTT
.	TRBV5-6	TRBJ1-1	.	CASSPAGGMNTEAFF	TGTGCCAGCAGCCCCGCGGGGGGTATGAACACTGAAGCTTTCTTT
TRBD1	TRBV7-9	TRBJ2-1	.	CASSTGTGVGNEQFF	TGTGCCAGCAGCACCGGGACAGGCGTGGGCAATGAGCAGTTCTTC
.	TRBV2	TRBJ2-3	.	CASSGRDEARGTQYF	TGTGCCAGCAGTGGCCGGGACGAGGCGCGCGGGACGCAGTATTTT
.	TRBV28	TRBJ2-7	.	CASSPPVKVGEQYF	TGTGCCAGCAGCCCCCCTGTGAAGGTCGGCGAGCAGTACTTC
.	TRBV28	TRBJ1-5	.	CASKQGTAVSGQPQHF	TGTGCCAGCAAACAAGGGACGGCCGTCTCAGGTCAGCCCCAGCATTTT
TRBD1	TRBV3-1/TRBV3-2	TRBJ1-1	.	CASSPHPRGRGDRTEAFF	TGTGCCAGCAGCCCCCACCCCAGGGGGCGAGGCGATCGGACTGAAGCTTTCTTT
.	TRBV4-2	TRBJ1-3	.	CASSQDPVTRSGNTIYF	TGTGCCAGCAGCCAAGATCCCGTAACACGCTCTGGAAACACCATATATTTT
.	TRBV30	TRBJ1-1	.	CAWTRDAEAFF	TGTGCCTGGACAAGGGATGCTGAAGCTTTCTTT
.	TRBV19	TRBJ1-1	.	CASTKGGTEAFF	TGTGCCAGTACGAAGGGAGGGACTGAAGCTTTCTTT
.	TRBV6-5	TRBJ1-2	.	CASSPVGAGAGYTF	TGTGCCAGCAGCCCCGTGGGGGCTGGGGCTGGCTACACCTTC
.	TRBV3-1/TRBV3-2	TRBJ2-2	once	CASSPYRGTGELFF	TGTGCCAGCAGCCCGTATAGGGGGACCGGGGAGCTGTTTTTT
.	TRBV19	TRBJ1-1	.	CASGARGTEAFF	TGTGCCAGTGGGGCCAGGGGAACTGAAGCTTTCTTT
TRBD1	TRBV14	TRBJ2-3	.	CASSQEDRPRDTQYF	TGTGCCAGCAGCCAGGAGGACAGGCCGAGGGATACGCAGTATTTT
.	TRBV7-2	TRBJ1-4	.	CASSLFVGQGDGKLFF	TGTGCCAGCAGCTTATTCGTTGGTCAGGGTGATGGAAAACTGTTTTTT
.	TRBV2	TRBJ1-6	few	CASSVDATNSPLHF	TGTGCCAGCAGTGTGGACGCCACTAATTCACCCCTCCACTTT
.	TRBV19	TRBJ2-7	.	CASSGTFYEQYF	TGTGCCAGCTCCGGGACTTTTTACGAGCAGTACTTC
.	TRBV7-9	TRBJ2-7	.	CASSLGGTGDYEQYF	TGTGCCAGCAGCTTAGGTGGCACCGGGGATTACGAGCAGTACTTC
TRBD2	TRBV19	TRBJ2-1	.	CASSMGGLAGSYNEQFF	TGTGCCAGTAGTATGGGGGGACTAGCGGGATCCTACAATGAGCAGTTCTTC
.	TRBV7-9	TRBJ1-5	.	CASSLMGGANQPQHF	TGTGCCAGCAGCTTAATGGGGGGCGCGAATCAGCCCCAGCATTTT
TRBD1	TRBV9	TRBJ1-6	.	CASSVGTDRSVPLHF	TGTGCCAGCAGCGTGGGCACGGACAGGTCTGTTCCCCTCCACTTT
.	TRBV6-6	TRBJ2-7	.	CASSYLEHSYEQYF	TGTGCCAGCAGTTACCTAGAGCACTCCTACGAGCAGTACTTC
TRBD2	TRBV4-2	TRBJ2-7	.	CASSHPASGLIGAYEQYF	TGTGCCAGCAGCCATCCGGCTAGCGGGTTGATCGGGGCCTACGAGCAGTACTTC
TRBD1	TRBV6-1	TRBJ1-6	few	CASSGQHGTGLNSPLHF	TGTGCCAGCAGTGGTCAGCACGGGACAGGCCTTAATTCACCCCTCCACTTT